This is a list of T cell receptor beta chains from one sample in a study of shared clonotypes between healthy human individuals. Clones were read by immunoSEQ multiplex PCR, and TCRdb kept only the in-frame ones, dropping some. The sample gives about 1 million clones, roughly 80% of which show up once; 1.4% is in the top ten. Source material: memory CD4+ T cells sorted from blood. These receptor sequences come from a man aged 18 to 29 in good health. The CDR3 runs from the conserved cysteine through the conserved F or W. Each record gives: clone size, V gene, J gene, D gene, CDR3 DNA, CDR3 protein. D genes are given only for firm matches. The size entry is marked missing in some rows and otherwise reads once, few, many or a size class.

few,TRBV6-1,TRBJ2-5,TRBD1,TGTGCCAGCAGCACCGGACAGGTCAAACAAGAGACCCAGTACTTC,CASSTGQVKQETQYF
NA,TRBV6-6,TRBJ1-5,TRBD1,TGTGCCAGCAGGCGGCGAACAGGGGGCGATCAGCCCCAGCATTTT,CASRRRTGGDQPQHF
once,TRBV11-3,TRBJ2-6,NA,TGTGCCATCCTGACTGGGGCCAACGTCCTGACTTTC,CAILTGANVLTF
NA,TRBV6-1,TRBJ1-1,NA,TGTGCCAGCACCTACAGGGCGAGGAAAACTGAAGCTTTCTTT,CASTYRARKTEAFF
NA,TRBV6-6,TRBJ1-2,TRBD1,TGTGCCAGCAATAGCGACAGGGGAGGCTACACCTTC,CASNSDRGGYTF
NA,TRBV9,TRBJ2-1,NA,TGTGCCAGCAGCCCGAGAGCCGACAACTACAATGAGCAGTTCTTC,CASSPRADNYNEQFF
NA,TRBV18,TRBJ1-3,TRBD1,TGTGCCAGCTCACCGGATCAGGGGGCGTTGGGAAACACCATATATTTT,CASSPDQGALGNTIYF
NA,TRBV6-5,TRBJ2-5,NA,TGTGCCAGCATCCCCTCCGGGACAACCCAAGAGACCCAGTACTTC,CASIPSGTTQETQYF
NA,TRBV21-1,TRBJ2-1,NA,TGTGCCAGCAGCAAAGCGGGCGGGGGGGCCGATAGCAATGAGCAGTTCTTC,CASSKAGGGADSNEQFF
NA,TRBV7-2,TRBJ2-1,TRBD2,TGTGCCAGCAGCCCGAAGACTAGCGGCCTCACCTACAATGAGCAGTTCTTC,CASSPKTSGLTYNEQFF